This TCR beta chain was identified in a study of blood T cell repertoires in COVID-19. Original analysis: Amplification of reference gene primers provided the estimated nucleated cell counts. The data were produced by immunoSEQ multiplex PCR, yet TCRdb's version contains in-frame clones alone and is incomplete. V and J calls and clone size are given by that table; D and trimming were obtained from the DNA. The sample contains under 250,000 clones, 65% to 85% of which appear only once. This clonotype originated in a woman aged 25-40 years who had recovered from COVID-19. Sequencing was done on a sample of peripheral blood.

Here the CDR3 reads CASSVASMNTEAFF. The CDR3, as DNA: TGTGCCAGCAGCGTAGCCTCTATGAACACTGAAGCTTTCTTT. The chain employs TRBV9 and TRBJ1-1; no definite D call. Germline-derived CDR1 and CDR2 are SGDLS and YYNGEE. This CDR3 has 14 residues. V lost 0 bases and J 0 bases, leaving 6 bases between the germline ends.